This T cell receptor beta chain was observed in a study of siplizumab effects on memory and regulatory T cells. The assay was immunoSEQ multiplex PCR, and TCRdb's table has in-frame clones only and misses some. The sample carries some 120,000 clones, roughly 94% recorded once. This CDR3 region has 13 residues. Germline CDR1 and CDR2: MNHEY and SVGAGI. V lost 7 bases to trimming and J lost 0 bases, with 9 bases between them. The chain combines TRBV6-5 with TRBJ1-1, with no clear D. Input material: non-Treg CD4+ T cells sorted from blood. The sequence derives from a human donor in good health. The CDR3 is CASTLGMNTEAFF. CDR3 bases: TGTGCCAGCACTTTGGGTATGAACACTGAAGCTTTCTTT.